The 29 T cell receptor beta chains below come from one sample, sequenced in a study of identical twins. TCRdb reprocessed the 5' RACE reads with MiXCR, giving one entry per CDR3 protein. The data show around 490,000 distinct CDR3 sequences, approximately 20% seen once. The sample was also reused in another study, on yellow fever vaccine responses in identical twins.

What was sequenced was CD4+ T cells sorted from blood. The receptors were sampled from a woman younger than 30 in good health.

This clonotype has only a few counts. The chain joins TRBV24-1 to TRBJ2-3; 9 positions match TRBD2. The CDR3 length is 16 residues. Germline V gene sequence: CDR1 KGHDR, CDR2 SFDVKD. The V and J ends lost 3 bases and 5 bases, in that order; junction bases with no gene match: 8. Here the CDR3 DNA reads TGTGCCACCAGTGATCGCTTAGCGGGGGTTGAAGATACGCAGTATTTT. This encodes CATSDRLAGVEDTQYF.

The CDR3 reads CSVDRSSYPDTQYF. CDR3 nucleotides: TGCAGCGTTGACAGGTCTTCATATCCGGATACGCAGTATTTT. V and J are TRBV29-1 and TRBJ2-3, with unresolved D. Germline loops: CDR1 SQVTM, CDR2 ANQGSEA. V lost 3 bases and J 6 bases, leaving 16 bases between the germline ends. The CDR3 is 14 residues long.

The chain recombines TRBV28 with TRBJ2-4, with D perhaps TRBD1 or TRBD2 (5 bases each). Per the germline V gene, CDR1 is MDHEN and CDR2 is SYDVKM. The CDR3 sequence is 16 residues long. The germline V and J ends were trimmed by 7 bases and 3 bases, with 19 bases remaining between them. The CDR3 DNA follows: TGTGCCAGCACTCTCCGAGGGGAGAGAGGCAAAAACATTCAGTACTTC. As protein: CASTLRGERGKNIQYF.

The V and J genes are TRBV28 and TRBJ2-5, with D possibly matching TRBD1 (7 bases). CDR3 length equals 15 residues. Germline V gene lookup returns CDR1 MDHEN and CDR2 SYDVKM. The V end lost 7 bases, the J end lost 1 base, and 16 bases lay between the germline ends. Written as DNA, the CDR3 is TGTGCCAGCACCCGCGGGACAGCAATCCAAGAGACCCAGTACTTC. This sequence encodes CASTRGTAIQETQYF.

This clonotype was observed many times. J is TRBJ2-2 and V is TRBV5-1; 13 bases agree with TRBD2. After removal of 3 bases from V and 6 bases from J, the junction contained 8 bases not matched to a gene. This CDR3 is built from 17 residues. From germline, CDR1 is SGHRS and CDR2 YFSETQ. Written as DNA, the CDR3 is TGCGCCAGCAGCTCGGGGTGGACTAGCGGGAGACCCGGGGAGCTGTTTTTT. Its protein is CASSSGWTSGRPGELFF.

J is TRBJ1-2 and V is TRBV6-2 or TRBV6-3; D perhaps matches TRBD1 (6 bases). Germline assignment: CDR1 MNHEY and CDR2 SVGEGT. The CDR3 length is 13 residues. V was shortened by 2 bases and J by 5 bases, with 9 bases between the two germline ends. The CDR3 DNA reads as TGTGCCAGCAGTTACGGGGGACAATATGGCTACACCTTC. It encodes CASSYGGQYGYTF.

This clonotype was observed a few times. The chain uses TRBV7-9 and TRBJ2-1, with 7 bases identical to TRBD1. Germline V gives CDR1 SEHNR, CDR2 FQNEAQ (reference sequence). With 0 bases clipped from V and 3 bases from J, the junction kept 8 bases outside the gene matches. The CDR3 covers 17 residues. CDR3 sequence (DNA): TGTGCCAGCAGCTTAGCTGGACAGGCAAAACACTACAATGAGCAGTTCTTC. Amino acid sequence: CASSLAGQAKHYNEQFF.

This clonotype appeared a single time. The gene calls are TRBV11-2 and TRBJ2-1; 11 bases line up with TRBD2. Germline values: CDR1 SGHAT, CDR2 FQNNGV. With 5 bases clipped from V and 0 bases from J, the junction kept 12 bases outside the gene matches. The CDR3 is made up of 19 amino acids. The CDR3 nucleotides read TGTGCCAGCAGCCCTCGCGGACTAGCGGGTTTTAGCTCCTACAATGAGCAGTTCTTC. It specifies CASSPRGLAGFSSYNEQFF.

This chain links TRBV28 with TRBJ2-1; TRBD2 matches 8 bases. CDR1 and CDR2 (germline): MDHEN, SYDVKM. V shed 5 bases, J shed 9 bases, and the junction held 12 bases outside the gene matches. CDR3 size: 15 residues. This CDR3 is CASSPDGTSLSEQFF. As DNA, the CDR3 is TGTGCCAGCAGTCCCGACGGGACTAGTCTGTCTGAGCAGTTCTTC. Complete variable domain (other parts from reference TRBV28 and TRBJ2-1): DVKVTQSSRYLVKRTGEKVFLECVQDMDHENMFWYRQDPGLGLRLIYFSYDVKMKEKGDIPEGYSVSREKKERFSLILESASTNQTSMYLCASSPDGTSLSEQFFGPGTRLTVL.

CDR3 sequence: CASSALRVNTGELFF. CDR3 DNA: TGTGCCAGCAGCGCCCTAAGGGTGAACACCGGGGAGCTGTTTTTT. The V gene is TRBV2, the J gene TRBJ2-2; D remains ambiguous. This CDR3 spans 15 amino acids. The V end lost 6 bases, the J end lost 1 base, and 12 bases lay between the germline ends. Germline loops: CDR1 SNHLY, CDR2 FYNNEI. Filled out from reference TRBV2 and TRBJ2-2, the complete variable domain reads EPEVTQTPSHQVTQMGQEVILRCVPISNHLYFYWYRQILGQKVEFLVSFYNNEISEKSEIFDDQFSVERPDGSNFTLKIRSTKLEDSAMYFCASSALRVNTGELFFGEGSRLTVL.

The chain uses TRBV20-1 and TRBJ1-2; D possibly corresponds to TRBD1 (5 bases). Trimming stripped 4 bases from V and 4 bases from J, with 19 bases between. This CDR3 has 15 amino acids. Per germline, CDR1 DFQATT and CDR2 SNEGSKA (reference sequence). The CDR3 nucleotides read TGCAGTGCTAAAGATATCGTGGGGGGATCCTATGGCTACACCTTC. Translation: CSAKDIVGGSYGYTF.

The chain couples TRBV6-1 to TRBJ2-7; 9 nucleotides agree with TRBD1. CDR1 is MNHNS and CDR2 is SASEGT in the germline V gene. This CDR3 has 15 residues. Losses at the gene ends were 7 bases for V and 0 bases for J; bases not matched to a gene: 7. In nucleotides, the CDR3 is TGTGCCAGCAAAGGACAGGGGACAAACTCCTACGAGCAGTACTTC. Translating gives CASKGQGTNSYEQYF.

The chain employs TRBV12-3 or TRBV12-4 and TRBJ2-2; D is perhaps TRBD2 (6 bases). The ends were cut back, 3 bases at V and 2 bases at J, with 13 bases in the middle. This CDR3 is built from 16 residues. The CDR3 region is CASSFGGRINTGELFF. The DNA of the CDR3 is TGTGCCAGCAGTTTCGGAGGGAGAATCAACACCGGGGAGCTGTTTTTT.

This clonotype was detected a few times. The gene calls are TRBV5-1 and TRBJ2-3; 7 bases align to TRBD2. Germline CDR1 SGHRS, CDR2 YFSETQ. CDR3 length: 16 residues. V lost 3 bases, J lost 1 base, and 8 bases stayed unmatched. CDR3 nucleotides: TGCGCCAGCAGCTCGCATAGTCTAGCGGGCACAGATACGCAGTATTTT. This codes for CASSSHSLAGTDTQYF. The whole variable domain, remainder taken from reference TRBV5-1 and TRBJ2-3, is KAGVTQTPRYLIKTRGQQVTLSCSPISGHRSVSWYQQTPGQGLQFLFEYFSETQRNKGNFPGRFSGRQFSNSRSEMNVSTLELGDSALYLCASSSHSLAGTDTQYFGPGTRLTVL.

This rearrangement joins TRBV12-3 or TRBV12-4 to TRBJ2-7; D is ambiguous. V was trimmed by 1 base and J by 6 bases, leaving 7 bases between them. The CDR3 runs to 12 residues. CDR3 bases: TGTGCCAGCAGTTTAGGGGTAGGCGAGCAGTACGTC. Protein: CASSLGVGEQYV.

The CDR3 coding sequence is TGTGCCAGCTCACCACCGGCCGCCACCGGGGAGCTGTTTTTT. Its protein is CASSPPAATGELFF. The chain recombines TRBV18 with TRBJ2-2; unclear D gene. Trimming took 0 bases from V and 4 from J, leaving 6 bases between them. CDR1 is KGHSH, CDR2 LQKENI, per germline. This CDR3 spans 14 amino acids.

This clonotype came up once. This sequence joins TRBV4-2 and TRBJ2-1; TRBD2 agrees at 16 bases. There are 18 residues in the CDR3. Trimming removed 10 bases from V and 4 bases from J; junction bases left unmatched: 13. Germline V CDR1 and CDR2: LGHNA, YNFKEQ. CDR3 coding DNA: TGTGCCATGGGCCCCGGGACTAGCGGGAGGGCCGGGTACAATGAGCAGTTCTTC. Residues: CAMGPGTSGRAGYNEQFF.

The chain carries TRBV27 and TRBJ2-3, with D uncertain. Germline CDR1 MNHEY, CDR2 SMNVEV (reference sequence). V lost 3 bases and J 5 bases, leaving 9 bases between the germline ends. The CDR3 has 13 residues. The CDR3 reads CASSFLRKDTQYF. For the CDR3, the DNA is TGTGCCAGCAGTTTCCTACGAAAAGATACGCAGTATTTT.

This clonotype has a handful of counts. The chain combines TRBV6-5 with TRBJ1-3; unclear D gene. This CDR3 contains 15 residues. V gave up 0 bases and J gave up 0 bases, with 6 bases separating them. From germline, CDR1 is MNHEY and CDR2 SVGAGI. Here the CDR3 reads CASSYSRYSGNTIYF. The CDR3 nucleotides read TGTGCCAGCAGTTACTCGCGGTACTCTGGAAACACCATATATTTT.

This clonotype was seen a handful of times. Germline and junction disagree at one end, which may indicate a read error. The V gene is TRBV11-2, the J gene TRBJ2-7; 9 bases are a match to TRBD1. Germline assignment: CDR1 SGHAT and CDR2 FQNNGV. This CDR3 is built from 13 residues. The CDR3 region is CASNLQGAYEQYF. The CDR3 nucleotides read TGTGCCAGCAACTTACAGGGGGCATACGAGCAGTACTTC.

The CDR3 nucleotides are TGTGCCAGCAGCGGCCGGGAGAGGGGACTAGCGGGGGAAGAGACCCAGTACTTC. Translating it yields CASSGRERGLAGEETQYF. V and J are TRBV9 and TRBJ2-5; 14 bases map to TRBD2. The CDR3 has 18 residues. Trimming at V came to 3 bases and at J to 3 bases, leaving 10 bases not matched to a gene. Germline V gives CDR1 SGDLS, CDR2 YYNGEE.

There are a few counts of this clonotype. V and J are TRBV12-3 or TRBV12-4 and TRBJ2-3; 9 bases are a match to TRBD2. The CDR3 consists of 16 residues. V shed 7 bases, J shed 4 bases, and the junction held 12 bases outside the gene matches. The CDR3 nucleotides read TGTGCCAGCACCCTGGGGAACGGCGGGGGGGCAGATACGCAGTATTTT. This codes for CASTLGNGGGADTQYF.

The chain has TRBV12-3 or TRBV12-4 and TRBJ2-3, with D unresolved. The CDR3 sequence is 13 residues long. V was pared by 5 bases and J by 2 bases, with 8 bases between. For the CDR3, the DNA is TGTGCCAGCAGTCGGTGGGCCACAGATACGCAGTATTTT. It specifies CASSRWATDTQYF.

The chain couples TRBV24-1 to TRBJ2-1; 10 bases map to TRBD2. Trimming removed 3 bases from V and 0 bases from J; junction bases left unmatched: 10. This CDR3 has 19 residues. The germline V gene has CDR1 KGHDR and CDR2 SFDVKD. CDR3 sequence (DNA): TGTGCCACCAGTGATCCCGCCGGGACTAGCGTTAGCTCCTACAATGAGCAGTTCTTC. Protein product: CATSDPAGTSVSSYNEQFF.

This clonotype has at least ten counts. The gene calls are TRBV12-3 or TRBV12-4 and TRBJ2-1, with TRBD2 matching over 10 bases. The CDR3 covers 16 residues. V lost 9 bases, J lost 1 base, and 9 bases stayed unmatched. CDR3 sequence reads: CASILSGRTSYNEQFF. DNA for the CDR3: TGTGCCAGTATACTTAGCGGGAGGACTTCCTACAATGAGCAGTTCTTC.

The V call is TRBV4-2, the J call TRBJ2-1; tentative D call: TRBD2 (6 bases). Per the germline V gene, CDR1 is LGHNA and CDR2 is YNFKEQ. V was clipped by 4 bases and J by 3 bases, with 16 bases between them. CDR3 length: 16 residues. CDR3 nucleotides: TGTGCCAGCAGCCCGACCTCTGGGACTGGCTACAATGAGCAGTTCTTC. This gives the protein CASSPTSGTGYNEQFF.

This clonotype has a handful of counts. The rearrangement uses TRBV5-1 and TRBJ2-3, with TRBD1 as a possible D gene (6 bases). The CDR3 spans 13 residues. The germline gives CDR1 SGHRS, CDR2 YFSETQ. Trimming stripped 4 bases from V and 5 bases from J, with 11 bases between. The CDR3 DNA sequence: TGCGCCAGCAGCACCCGCAGGGGAGATACGCAGTATTTT. Its translation is CASSTRRGDTQYF. The variable domain in full, completed from reference TRBV5-1 and TRBJ2-3, reads KAGVTQTPRYLIKTRGQQVTLSCSPISGHRSVSWYQQTPGQGLQFLFEYFSETQRNKGNFPGRFSGRQFSNSRSEMNVSTLELGDSALYLCASSTRRGDTQYFGPGTRLTVL.

The J gene is TRBJ2-7, the V gene TRBV6-6; D ambiguous. Trimming took 3 bases from V and 6 from J, leaving 9 bases between them. CDR1 MNHNY and CDR2 SVGAGI come from the germline V gene (reference sequence). The CDR3 length is 12 residues. This CDR3 reads CASSYRAGEQYF. The DNA for the CDR3 is TGTGCCAGCAGTTATCGCGCTGGCGAGCAGTACTTC.

Only a few counts were recorded for this clonotype. The chain recombines TRBV28 with TRBJ2-7, with 8 positions matching TRBD1. This CDR3 is built from 13 residues. Losses at the gene ends were 8 bases for V and 3 bases for J; bases not matched to a gene: 6. Germline CDR1 and CDR2: MDHEN and SYDVKM. CDR3 bases: TGTGCCAGCCGAAGGACAGGGCTCTACGAGCAGTACGTC. Protein: CASRRTGLYEQYV.